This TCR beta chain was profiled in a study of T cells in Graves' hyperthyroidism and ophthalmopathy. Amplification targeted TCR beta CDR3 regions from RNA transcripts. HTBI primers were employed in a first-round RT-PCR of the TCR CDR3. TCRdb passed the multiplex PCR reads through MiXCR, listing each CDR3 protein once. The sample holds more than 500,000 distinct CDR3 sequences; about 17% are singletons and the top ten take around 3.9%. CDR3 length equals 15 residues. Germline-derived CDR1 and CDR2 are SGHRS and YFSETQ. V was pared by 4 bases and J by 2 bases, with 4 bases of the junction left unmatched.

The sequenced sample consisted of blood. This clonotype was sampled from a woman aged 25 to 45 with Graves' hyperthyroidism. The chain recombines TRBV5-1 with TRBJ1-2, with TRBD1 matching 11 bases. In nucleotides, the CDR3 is TGCGCCAGCAGCCGTGGGACAGGGGGAAACTATGGCTACACCTTC. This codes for CASSRGTGGNYGYTF.